The 25 T cell receptor beta chains in this list originate from one sample, sequenced in a study of Ad26.COV2.S vaccination and SARS-CoV-2 variants. Sequencing used immunoSEQ multiplex PCR; TCRdb keeps in-frame clones, though not all of them. Among approximately 360,000 clones, under 90% were seen once, and the ten largest hold about 7.1%. Treatment here: some 19 received Ad26.COV2.S at low or high dose, single or two shots; about five received placebo; per-sample allocation not given. Sampling was done on day 63 after the first vaccine or placebo injection. This material consisted of peripheral blood, taken in a trial of Ad26.COV2.S vaccine versus placebo. All receptors come from a person aged 18-65 years who received the Ad26.COV2.S COVID-19 vaccine or a placebo.

The chain joins TRBV29-1 to TRBJ2-7, with D possibly matching TRBD2 (5 bases). V was pared by 3 bases and J by 3 bases, with 9 bases between. Germline-derived CDR1 and CDR2 are SQVTM and ANQGSEA. CDR3 length equals 12 residues. The CDR3 DNA follows: TGCAGCGTTGAGGCGGGCCTCTACGAGCAGTACTTC. Its protein is CSVEAGLYEQYF.

The CDR3 DNA reads as TGTGCCAGCAGCGTAGGTGGGGACCCTGCTTACGAGCAGTACTTC. Amino acid sequence: CASSVGGDPAYEQYF. The gene calls are TRBV9 and TRBJ2-7; D may be TRBD1 or TRBD2 (5 bases each). The ends were cut back, 0 bases at V and 4 bases at J, with 14 bases in the middle. Germline V gives CDR1 SGDLS, CDR2 YYNGEE. The CDR3 extends over 15 amino acids.

The chain employs TRBV27 and TRBJ1-2; D remains ambiguous. The length of the CDR3 is 13 residues. Trimming removed 5 bases at V and 2 bases at J, with 9 bases between. Germline loops: CDR1 MNHEY, CDR2 SMNVEV (reference sequence). CDR3 nucleotides: TGTGCCAGCAGTCGCTCGGGGAACTATGGCTACACCTTC. Protein sequence: CASSRSGNYGYTF.

This clone was seen just once. The V and J genes are TRBV4-1 and TRBJ1-4; a possible D gene is TRBD1 (6 bases). Germline CDR1 MGHRA, CDR2 YSYEKL. CDR3 length: 15 amino acids. Trimming stripped 1 base from V and 3 bases from J, with 9 bases between. Here the CDR3 DNA reads TGCGCCAGCAGCCAAGGGGGGGCAGCTAATGAAAAACTGTTTTTT. Amino acid sequence: CASSQGGAANEKLFF.

The J gene is TRBJ2-7, the V gene TRBV11-2, with D uncertain. Germline V gene lookup returns CDR1 SGHAT and CDR2 FQNNGV. CDR3 length: 14 amino acids. V lost 2 bases, J lost 4 bases, and 12 bases lay in between. The CDR3 here is CASSLQRANYEQYF. The CDR3 nucleotides are TGTGCCAGCAGCTTACAACGGGCGAATTACGAGCAGTACTTC.

The chain carries TRBV9 and TRBJ2-1, with 10 bases matching TRBD2. Germline CDR1 reads SGDLS; CDR2 reads YYNGEE. Germline trimming cut 0 bases from V and 9 bases from J; bases unmatched to any gene: 9. The CDR3 runs 16 residues. CDR3 protein: CASSVEGSGGRGEQFF. The CDR3 region has the DNA TGTGCCAGCAGCGTAGAGGGTAGCGGGGGGCGTGGTGAGCAGTTCTTC.

This clone has only a few counts. V usage is TRBV19 and J usage is TRBJ1-2; 8 bases are shared with TRBD1. Germline CDR1 LNHDA, CDR2 SQIVND (reference sequence). The CDR3 is made up of 15 amino acids. The junction had 7 bases not matched to a gene; V was cut back by 4 bases and J by 3 bases. The CDR3 DNA reads TGTGCCAGTAGTAACCCCAGGGGACAGGACTATGGCTACACCTTC. It yields the protein CASSNPRGQDYGYTF.

The chain combines TRBV6-4 with TRBJ2-2; the D gene is possibly TRBD1 (6 bases). The CDR3 is 15 amino acids. Germline loops: CDR1 MRHNA, CDR2 SNTAGT. V gave up 3 bases and J gave up 5 bases, with 13 bases separating them. The CDR3 DNA reads TGTGCCAGCAGTGAAGACAGGCTAGGAACCGGGGAGCTGTTTTTT. Translated, it gives CASSEDRLGTGELFF.

This clone was seen once. The V gene is TRBV3-1 (or the pseudogene TRBV3-2), the J gene TRBJ1-1, with D possibly TRBD1 on 6 matching bases. The CDR3 contains 13 residues. CDR1 LGHDT and CDR2 YNNKEL come from the germline V gene (reference sequence). Deletions cut 3 bases from V and 3 bases from J, with 8 bases between. The CDR3 DNA reads TGTGCCAGCAGCCATGGACAGTACACTGAAGCTTTCTTT. The encoded protein is CASSHGQYTEAFF.

V and J are TRBV3-1 (or the pseudogene TRBV3-2) and TRBJ2-1, with 14 nucleotides matching TRBD2. Germline V gene data show CDR1 as LGHDT and CDR2 as YNNKEL (reference sequence). V trimming: 3 bases; J trimming: 9 bases; junction bases outside the gene matches: 7. There are 16 residues in the CDR3. Here the CDR3 reads CASSQAGTSGSGEQFF. The CDR3 DNA sequence: TGTGCCAGCAGCCAGGCCGGGACTAGCGGGAGTGGTGAGCAGTTCTTC.

This sequence joins TRBV6-7 and TRBJ2-1; 8 bases match TRBD2. TRBV6-7 counts as an open reading frame of uncertain function. V shed 5 bases and J 5 bases; nucleotides not matched to a gene: 8. This CDR3 has 15 amino acids. The CDR3 is CASSTGPGLDNEQFF. The CDR3 region has the DNA TGTGCCAGCAGTACTGGGCCGGGACTAGACAATGAGCAGTTCTTC.

Only a few counts were recorded for this clone. This rearrangement joins TRBV19 to TRBJ1-6; D gene unclear. CDR1 is LNHDA, CDR2 SQIVND, per germline (reference sequence). The CDR3 has 13 amino acids. The CDR3 DNA is TGTGCGAGTGGGAGGGATTGGAATTCACCCCTCCACTTT. It is translated as CASGRDWNSPLHF.

As for this clone: Other DNA variants within this sample encode the same CDR3. This chain links TRBV5-1 with TRBJ2-2; no definite D call. The germline CDR1 and CDR2 sequences are SGHRS and YFSETQ. V was pared by 1 base and J by 1 base, with 2 bases between. The CDR3 has 13 amino acids. This CDR3 reads CASSLQNTGELFF. DNA for the CDR3: TGCGCCAGCAGCTTGCAGAACACCGGGGAGCTGTTTTTT.

This clone came up a few times. J is TRBJ1-2 and V is TRBV15; D call uncertain. The CDR3 contains 15 residues. The V and J ends lost 0 bases and 2 bases respectively, with 10 bases between them. Germline V gene sequence: CDR1 LNHNV, CDR2 YYDKDF (reference sequence). CDR3 DNA: TGTGCCACCAGCAGAGATTATGGAACCAACTATGGCTACACCTTC. Translation: CATSRDYGTNYGYTF.

The V call is TRBV5-1, the J call TRBJ2-7; 9 bases are shared with TRBD2. J was trimmed by 0 bases and V by 0 bases; bases with no gene match: 4. Germline loops: CDR1 SGHRS, CDR2 YFSETQ. The CDR3 runs 16 residues. DNA of the CDR3: TGCGCCAGCAGCTTGGCTAGCGGGGTAAACTCCTACGAGCAGTACTTC. Protein: CASSLASGVNSYEQYF.

J is TRBJ2-7 and V is TRBV30; no clear D. Germline-derived CDR1 and CDR2 are GTSNPN and SVGIG (reference sequence). V was shortened by 7 bases and J by 0 bases, with 19 bases between the two germline ends. The CDR3 runs 15 residues. DNA for the CDR3: TGTGCCTCTACCGGACGGGCCCTGACCTCCTACGAGCAGTACTTC. Translated, it gives CASTGRALTSYEQYF.

V usage is TRBV6-5 and J usage is TRBJ2-1, with 7 bases identical to TRBD2. The CDR3 covers 14 residues. Germline lookup yields CDR1 MNHEY and CDR2 SVGAGI. Trimming at V came to 2 bases and at J to 6 bases, leaving 4 bases not matched to a gene. DNA of the CDR3: TGTGCCAGCAGTTACGGGGGAGGGACCAATGAGCAGTTCTTC. Amino acids: CASSYGGGTNEQFF.

The chain combines TRBV19 with TRBJ2-1; 7 positions match TRBD2. The germline V gene encodes CDR1 LNHDA and CDR2 SQIVND (reference sequence). This CDR3 has 14 amino acids. J was trimmed by 10 bases and V by 5 bases; bases with no gene match: 11. The CDR3, as DNA: TGTGCCAGTAGTTTCCCTAGCGGAACAACGGAGCAGTTCTTC. The encoded protein is CASSFPSGTTEQFF. Full variable domain (outside the CDR3, taken from reference TRBV19 and TRBJ2-1): DGGITQSPKYLFRKEGQNVTLSCEQNLNHDAMYWYRQDPGQGLRLIYYSQIVNDFQKGDIAEGYSVSREKKESFPLTVTSAQKNPTAFYLCASSFPSGTTEQFFGPGTRLTVL.

Only one count was recorded for this clone. The chain employs TRBV6-5 and TRBJ2-7; D may be TRBD2 (6 bases). V lost 6 bases and J lost 2, with 14 bases in between. Germline V CDR1 and CDR2: MNHEY, SVGAGI. The CDR3 is 14 residues long. Here the CDR3 DNA reads TGTGCCAGCAGAACGGGGGACTCCACCTACGAGCAGTACTTC. Translation gives CASRTGDSTYEQYF.

The chain combines TRBV4-1 with TRBJ2-1, with a possible D match to TRBD1 (6 bases). The germline V gene encodes CDR1 MGHRA and CDR2 YSYEKL. Trimming shortened V by 5 bases and J by 10 bases, and 15 bases separated the two germline ends. CDR3 length equals 13 residues. CDR3 amino acids: CASSSQGLREQFF. In DNA form, the CDR3 reads TGCGCCAGCAGCTCTCAGGGGCTTCGCGAGCAGTTCTTC.

This clone appeared a single time. The CDR3 reads CASSLGAPFRETQYF. CDR3 DNA sequence: TGTGCCAGCAGCTTAGGGGCCCCCTTCCGGGAGACCCAGTACTTC. The V gene is TRBV7-6, the J gene TRBJ2-5, with D uncertain. In germline, CDR1 is SGHVS, CDR2 FNYEAQ. The CDR3 consists of 15 residues. V lost 1 base, J lost 5 bases, and 14 bases lay in between. The complete variable domain, with remaining parts taken from reference TRBV7-6 and TRBJ2-5, reads GAGVSQSPRYKVTKRGQDVALRCDPISGHVSLYWYRQALGQGPEFLTYFNYEAQQDKSGLPNDRFSAERPEGSISTLTIQRTEQRDSAMYRCASSLGAPFRETQYFGPGTRLLVL.

The chain carries TRBV27 and TRBJ2-1; 7 bases map to TRBD1. Unmatched junction bases numbered 6, after V lost 6 bases and J lost 7 bases. CDR3 length equals 13 residues. The V gene's germline CDR1 is MNHEY and CDR2 SMNVEV (reference sequence). In nucleotides, the CDR3 is TGTGCCAGCAGGGACAGGATGGAAAATGAGCAGTTCTTC. It yields the protein CASRDRMENEQFF.

The chain uses TRBV3-1 (or the pseudogene TRBV3-2) and TRBJ2-1; D is possibly TRBD2 (5 bases). The CDR3 sequence is 14 residues long. The V end lost 1 base, the J end lost 13 bases, and 17 bases lay between the germline ends. Germline CDR1 is LGHDT and CDR2 is YNNKEL (reference sequence). CDR3 sequence: CASSQGGPGWLQFF. The CDR3 DNA follows: TGTGCCAGCAGCCAAGGTGGTCCGGGGTGGCTCCAGTTCTTC.

The CDR3 nucleotides read TGTGCCAGCAGCCCCGGGACCTTGAGCACAGATACGCAGTATTTT. Protein product: CASSPGTLSTDTQYF. The chain couples TRBV7-2 to TRBJ2-3, with D perhaps being TRBD1 or TRBD2 (5 bases each). Germline loops: CDR1 SGHTA, CDR2 FQGNSA. Trimming took off 5 bases at V and 0 bases at J, with 12 bases between the two ends. The CDR3 covers 15 residues.

The chain employs TRBV5-4 and TRBJ2-1; 9 bases map to TRBD2. The CDR3 is 16 residues long. Germline V lookup: CDR1 SGHNT, CDR2 YYREEE (reference sequence). Losses at the gene ends were 0 bases for V and 2 bases for J; bases not matched to a gene: 3. CDR3 in DNA: TGTGCCAGCAGCTTGGCGCCTAGCGGGGCCTACAATGAGCAGTTCTTC. Translating it yields CASSLAPSGAYNEQFF.